The 24 T cell receptor beta chains presented below share a single source sample, sequenced in a study of blood T cells in healthy people across ages. Combining a sample-barcoded 5' primer with a J-beta primer mix, a second PCR ran for about 6 to 12 cycles. TCRdb re-derived calls from the 5' RACE reads in MiXCR, one entry per CDR3 protein. The repertoire holds hundreds of thousands of distinct CDR3 sequences, with more than 20% as singletons. Sample: blood. The receptor set was obtained from a man aged 65 to 85 in good health.

In its sample, this clonotype was seen a few times. V gene TRBV4-3 combines with J gene TRBJ2-1; the match to TRBD1 covers 10 bases. The J call may be in error: the DNA end matches TRBJ2-7 better. CDR1 is LGHNA and CDR2 is YSLEER in the germline V gene. The CDR3 length is 16 residues. The DNA of the CDR3 is TGCGCCAGCAGCCAAGCCGGGACAGGGGAACTCTACGAGCAGTACTTC. Its protein product is CASSQAGTGELYEQYF.

This clonotype was counted a few times. The CDR3 nucleotides read TGTGCCAGCAGTGAAGCGGCCGGGAGGGGAGGTGAAAAACTGTTTTTT. Residues: CASSEAAGRGGEKLFF. The rearrangement uses TRBV6-1 and TRBJ1-4, with a possible D match to TRBD1 (5 bases). Germline CDR1 is MNHNS and CDR2 is SASEGT. Trimming left V 0 bases short and J 7 bases short, with 15 bases between. The CDR3 runs to 16 residues.

This chain connects TRBV9 to TRBJ2-5, with 11 bases fitting TRBD2. The J call could be wrong; TRBJ2-7 is a better fit for the DNA end. This CDR3 comprises 15 residues. Germline values: CDR1 SGDLS, CDR2 YYNGEE. For the CDR3, the DNA is TGTGCCAGCAGCCCAATAGCGGGAGGGTCCCACGAGCAGTACTTC. Translated: CASSPIAGGSHEQYF.

Only a few counts were recorded for this clonotype. Written as DNA, the CDR3 is TGTGCCATCAAAAAGACAGAGAGCTCCTACAATGAGCAGTTCTTC. Amino acids: CAIKKTESSYNEQFF. The chain combines TRBV10-3 with TRBJ2-1; D is perhaps TRBD1 (5 bases). From germline, CDR1 is ENHRY and CDR2 SYGVKD. Trimming stripped 7 bases from V and 0 bases from J, with 13 bases between. The CDR3 is 15 amino acids.

This chain joins TRBV20-1 and TRBJ1-4, with D unclear. Trimming cost V 3 bases and J 5 bases, with 7 bases left between them. Germline V CDR1 and CDR2: DFQATT, SNEGSKA (reference sequence). The CDR3 covers 12 residues. The CDR3 protein is CSARLGNEKLFF. In DNA, the CDR3 is TGCAGTGCTAGGTTGGGCAATGAAAAACTGTTTTTT.

This clonotype turned up a few times. This rearrangement joins TRBV6-5 to TRBJ1-6, with 10 bases matching TRBD1. This CDR3 spans 14 amino acids. V dropped 3 bases and J dropped 8; count of bases not matched to a gene: 1. The germline gives CDR1 MNHEY, CDR2 SVGAGI. In nucleotides, the CDR3 is TGTGCCAGCAGTTATGGGACAGGGGATTCACCCCTCCACTTT. Protein sequence: CASSYGTGDSPLHF.

This chain uses TRBV9 with TRBJ2-2; 12 positions match TRBD2. The CDR3 has 17 amino acids. V dropped 4 bases and J dropped 10; count of bases not matched to a gene: 14. CDR1 SGDLS and CDR2 YYNGEE come from the germline V gene. CDR3 bases: TGTGCCAGCAGCCGAGGGGGGCTAGCGGGAGGGAAGGAGGAGCTGTTTTTT. Translation gives CASSRGGLAGGKEELFF. The variable domain in full, completed from reference TRBV9 and TRBJ2-2, reads DSGVTQTPKHLITATGQRVTLRCSPRSGDLSVYWYQQSLDQGLQFLIQYYNGEERAKGNILERFSAQQFPDLHSELNLSSLELGDSALYFCASSRGGLAGGKEELFFGEGSRLTVL.

This clonotype appeared once. The V gene is TRBV20-1, the J gene TRBJ2-1; perhaps TRBD2 as D (5 bases). CDR1 DFQATT and CDR2 SNEGSKA come from the germline V gene (reference sequence). Trimming took off 6 bases at V and 5 bases at J, with 17 bases between the two ends. The CDR3 contains 14 residues. CDR3 sequence reads: CSAKLRDYNNEQFF. Here the CDR3 DNA reads TGCAGTGCGAAACTTCGTGACTACAACAATGAGCAGTTCTTC.

This sequence joins TRBV4-3 and TRBJ2-1; 8 bases map to TRBD2. The end of the DNA aligns better with TRBJ2-7, so the J call may be wrong. In germline, CDR1 is LGHNA, CDR2 YSLEER. CDR3 size: 15 residues. CDR3 loop: CASSQEAGRVYEQYF. The CDR3 nucleotides are TGCGCCAGCAGCCAAGAGGCCGGGAGGGTATACGAGCAGTACTTC.

This clonotype came up a few times. The V call is TRBV18, the J call TRBJ2-3, with a possible D match to TRBD1 (6 bases). Germline CDR1 reads KGHSH; CDR2 reads LQKENI. This CDR3 is built from 15 residues. V was cut by 0 bases and J by 3 bases, with 10 bases left in between. This chain's CDR3 is CASSPPTGITDTQYF. The CDR3 bases are TGTGCCAGCTCACCACCTACAGGGATAACAGATACGCAGTATTTT.

The rearrangement uses TRBV6-1 and TRBJ1-6, with 11 bases fitting TRBD1. The CDR3 loop spans 15 amino acids. Per germline, CDR1 MNHNS and CDR2 SASEGT. V shed 4 bases and J 5 bases; nucleotides not matched to a gene: 1. CDR3 DNA: TGTGCCAGCAGTGTGGGACAGGGGGATAATTCACCCCTCCACTTT. Protein sequence: CASSVGQGDNSPLHF.

This clonotype was picked up many times. The V call is TRBV29-1, the J call TRBJ2-4, with D perhaps TRBD2 (6 bases). CDR1 and CDR2 (germline): SQVTM, ANQGSEA. The V and J ends lost 7 bases and 1 base respectively, with 11 bases between them. The CDR3 sequence is 13 residues long. CDR3 DNA sequence: TGCAGCGCCGGGAGTTTTGCCAAAAACATTCAGTACTTC. It translates to CSAGSFAKNIQYF.

V usage is TRBV30 and J usage is TRBJ1-1; D gene unclear. The CDR3 contains 14 residues. Germline V gene sequence: CDR1 GTSNPN, CDR2 SVGIG (reference sequence). With 1 base removed from V and 5 bases from J, the gap between germline ends came to 14 bases. In DNA, the CDR3 is TGTGCCTGGAGTGGACCAACGGGGAGGACTGAAGCTTTCTTT. Translated, it gives CAWSGPTGRTEAFF.

This clonotype has a handful of counts. J is TRBJ2-7 and V is TRBV5-1; no clear D gene. Between the trimmed V and J ends, which lost 4 bases and 3 bases, there was a span of 11 bases. The CDR3 covers 13 residues. Germline V gene data show CDR1 as SGHRS and CDR2 as YFSETQ. The CDR3 sequence is CASSNGPRYEQYF. In DNA, the CDR3 is TGCGCCAGCAGCAACGGGCCACGCTACGAGCAGTACTTC. The full variable domain, rest sourced from reference TRBV5-1 and TRBJ2-7, is KAGVTQTPRYLIKTRGQQVTLSCSPISGHRSVSWYQQTPGQGLQFLFEYFSETQRNKGNFPGRFSGRQFSNSRSEMNVSTLELGDSALYLCASSNGPRYEQYFGPGTRLTVT.

This clonotype was seen repeatedly, ten times or more. V and J are TRBV29-1 and TRBJ2-5, with a possible D match to TRBD1 (7 bases). V gave up 3 bases and J gave up 5 bases, with 16 bases separating them. Looked up from germline, CDR1 is SQVTM and CDR2 is ANQGSEA. The CDR3 length is 14 residues. CDR3 amino acids: CSVEHRGGLETQYF. Here the CDR3 DNA reads TGCAGCGTTGAGCACAGGGGAGGTCTTGAGACCCAGTACTTC.

The chain uses TRBV20-1 and TRBJ2-1, with 9 bases aligning to TRBD1. CDR1 is DFQATT, CDR2 SNEGSKA, per germline (reference sequence). V was pared by 3 bases and J by 7 bases, with 10 bases of the junction left unmatched. This CDR3 is 15 amino acids long. The CDR3 region is CSARGWTGASNEQFF. The CDR3 DNA reads as TGCAGTGCTAGGGGCTGGACAGGGGCCTCAAATGAGCAGTTCTTC.

The chain employs TRBV5-1 and TRBJ1-3; TRBD1 matches at 11 bases. Trimming removed 4 bases from V and 0 bases from J; junction bases left unmatched: 9. The germline gives CDR1 SGHRS, CDR2 YFSETQ. This CDR3 has 18 residues. CDR3 coding DNA: TGCGCCAGCAGCCCAGTCTCCGGGACAGGGGGCTCTGGAAACACCATATATTTT. This encodes CASSPVSGTGGSGNTIYF.

The rearrangement joins TRBV4-1 to TRBJ2-5, with D perhaps TRBD2 (5 bases). The J call is in doubt because the DNA end fits TRBJ2-7 better. CDR3 length: 18 residues. Germline lookup yields CDR1 MGHRA and CDR2 YSYEKL. In DNA form, the CDR3 reads TGCGCCAGCAGCCAACAAGAGGGCGTCGTGAATCCATCCTACGAGCAGTACTTC. Translated: CASSQQEGVVNPSYEQYF.

This clonotype was observed at least ten times. The chain couples TRBV7-9 to TRBJ2-5; 9 positions agree with TRBD2. V gave up 5 bases and J gave up 2 bases; unmatched junction bases: 6. In germline, CDR1 is SEHNR, CDR2 FQNEAQ (reference sequence). The CDR3 contains 15 residues. The CDR3 reads CASSPSLAGQETQYF. CDR3 bases: TGTGCCAGCAGCCCGTCCCTAGCGGGGCAAGAGACCCAGTACTTC.

V gene TRBV20-1 combines with J gene TRBJ2-7; weak D call: TRBD2 (5 bases). V lost 3 bases and J lost 2, with 8 bases in between. Per germline, CDR1 DFQATT and CDR2 SNEGSKA (reference sequence). The CDR3 runs to 12 residues. The CDR3 is CSASEGTYEQYF. The CDR3 DNA follows: TGCAGTGCTAGCGAGGGCACCTACGAGCAGTACTTC.

This clonotype appeared a few times. The chain employs TRBV5-1 and TRBJ2-7; perhaps TRBD1 as D (6 bases). V was shortened by 6 bases and J by 1 base, with 14 bases between the two germline ends. There are 14 residues in the CDR3. Germline V gene sequence: CDR1 SGHRS, CDR2 YFSETQ. The CDR3 DNA sequence: TGCGCCAGCAACTGGGGGCCAGCGTCCTACGAGCAGTACTTC. Translated, it gives CASNWGPASYEQYF.

The chain employs TRBV9 and TRBJ1-1, with D perhaps matching TRBD1 (5 bases). The CDR3 runs 13 residues. V was cut by 0 bases and J by 4 bases, with 7 bases left in between. CDR1 and CDR2 from the germline V gene are SGDLS and YYNGEE. The CDR3 region is CASSVARATEAFF. The CDR3 nucleotides read TGTGCCAGCAGCGTAGCCAGGGCCACTGAAGCTTTCTTT.

The chain is built from TRBV6-1 and TRBJ1-2; 7 bases line up with TRBD1. V shed 4 bases, J shed 2 bases, and the junction held 13 bases outside the gene matches. The CDR3 covers 17 residues. Per the germline V gene, CDR1 is MNHNS and CDR2 is SASEGT. The CDR3 DNA sequence: TGTGCCAGCAGTGCAAGGACAGGCCAGAGGGGGAACTATGGCTACACCTTC. Translating it yields CASSARTGQRGNYGYTF.

This clonotype has ten or more counts. The J gene is TRBJ2-3, the V gene TRBV12-3 or TRBV12-4; possible D gene TRBD1, 5 bases. This CDR3 has 14 residues. V gave up 6 bases and J gave up 1 base, with 11 bases separating them. CDR3 bases: TGTGCCAGCAGCCCCCAGGGCCGCACAGATACGCAGTATTTT. This translates into CASSPQGRTDTQYF.